What follows are 25 T cell receptor beta chains derived from one specimen sequenced in a study of identical twins. TCRdb re-derived calls from the 5' RACE reads in MiXCR, one entry per CDR3 protein. The sample consists of around 570,000 distinct CDR3 sequences, 9.6% of them appearing once. The sample was also linked to a second study, of yellow fever vaccine responses in identical twins.

The specimen was PBMCs. The receptor set was obtained from a woman under 30 in good health.

The sample holds one count of this clonotype. V gene TRBV6-5 combines with J gene TRBJ2-7, with D maybe TRBD1 (6 bases). CDR1 is MNHEY, CDR2 SVGAGI, per germline. The CDR3 sequence is 14 residues long. The V end lost 6 bases, the J end lost 3 bases, and 15 bases lay between the germline ends. The CDR3 DNA reads as TGTGCCAGCAGGTTATCGGGACAAAGCTACGAGCAGTACTTC. Its translation: CASRLSGQSYEQYF.

V usage is TRBV2 and J usage is TRBJ2-7; 7 nucleotides agree with TRBD1. Per germline, CDR1 SNHLY and CDR2 FYNNEI. V gave up 4 bases and J gave up 3 bases; unmatched junction bases: 6. The CDR3 has 14 residues. CDR3 protein: CASSGDSEFYEQYF. Written as DNA, the CDR3 is TGTGCCAGCAGTGGGGACAGCGAGTTCTACGAGCAGTACTTC.

This clonotype was counted a few times. V gene TRBV27 combines with J gene TRBJ2-7, with D possibly called TRBD1 or TRBD2 (6 bases each). The CDR3 contains 13 residues. Trimming pared 1 base from V and 5 bases from J, leaving 9 bases between. CDR1 is MNHEY, CDR2 SMNVEV, per germline (reference sequence). CDR3 protein: CASSLWGADEQYF. CDR3 nucleotide sequence: TGTGCCAGCAGTTTATGGGGGGCGGACGAGCAGTACTTC.

The CDR3 loop reads CASSPGQGVTNEKLFF. DNA of the CDR3: TGTGCCAGCAGTCCGGGACAGGGGGTTACTAATGAAAAACTGTTTTTT. The V gene is TRBV12-3 or TRBV12-4, the J gene TRBJ1-4; 11 nucleotides line up with TRBD1. The CDR3 runs to 16 residues. V dropped 5 bases and J dropped 2; count of bases not matched to a gene: 4.

J is TRBJ1-1 and V is TRBV12-3 or TRBV12-4; D possibly corresponds to TRBD1 (6 bases). V was shortened by 7 bases and J by 7 bases, with 16 bases between the two germline ends. CDR3 length: 13 amino acids. CDR3 loop: CASIPQGSVEAFF. The CDR3 nucleotides read TGTGCCAGCATCCCCCAGGGGAGCGTTGAAGCTTTCTTT.

The V gene is TRBV9, the J gene TRBJ2-2; a weak D match, TRBD2 (5 bases). CDR1 SGDLS and CDR2 YYNGEE come from the germline V gene. This CDR3 is 16 amino acids long. V was trimmed by 0 bases and J by 1 base, leaving 10 bases between them. CDR3 nucleotide sequence: TGTGCCAGCAGCGTAGCCGGGGAACTGAACACCGGGGAGCTGTTTTTT. Residues: CASSVAGELNTGELFF.

This clonotype was seen repeatedly, ten times or more. The chain carries TRBV29-1 and TRBJ2-2; 9 nucleotides align to TRBD1. This CDR3 is built from 15 residues. Germline V lookup: CDR1 SQVTM, CDR2 ANQGSEA. J lost 6 bases, V lost 7 bases, and 12 bases had no gene match. This CDR3 reads CSAQALRQGAGELFF. Here the CDR3 DNA reads TGCAGCGCCCAGGCTCTGAGACAGGGGGCCGGGGAGCTGTTTTTT.

The chain recombines TRBV20-1 with TRBJ2-1; D uncertain. Between the trimmed V and J ends, which lost 2 bases and 3 bases, there was a span of 8 bases. Germline assignment: CDR1 DFQATT and CDR2 SNEGSKA (reference sequence). The CDR3 has 13 amino acids. As DNA, the CDR3 is TGCAGTGCTAGATCCACAGTCTACAATGAGCAGTTCTTC. Translating gives CSARSTVYNEQFF.

This chain uses TRBV20-1 with TRBJ2-1; TRBD2 matches 9 bases. CDR1 and CDR2 (germline): DFQATT, SNEGSKA (reference sequence). The CDR3 spans 13 residues. With 5 bases clipped from V and 10 bases from J, the junction kept 9 bases outside the gene matches. CDR3 loop: CSAPRTSAGEQFF. In DNA, the CDR3 is TGCAGTGCTCCAAGGACTAGCGCGGGAGAGCAGTTCTTC.

Here the CDR3 DNA reads TGTGCCAGCAGCCAGCGACAAGGGGTTCCTGGAAACACCATATATTTT. It encodes CASSQRQGVPGNTIYF. This chain connects TRBV3-1 to TRBJ1-3, with a possible D match to TRBD1 (5 bases). Germline CDR1 is LGHDT and CDR2 is YNNKEL (reference sequence). CDR3 length equals 16 residues. Trimming took off 3 bases at V and 2 bases at J, with 14 bases between the two ends.

The table lists this clonotype with a few counts. This sequence joins TRBV19 and TRBJ2-1; TRBD2 might be the D (5 bases). CDR1 LNHDA and CDR2 SQIVND come from the germline V gene (reference sequence). CDR3 size: 16 residues. V was shortened by 5 bases and J by 6 bases, with 20 bases between the two germline ends. The CDR3 coding sequence is TGTGCCAGTAGTTTTATCCCCGGGAACATGATCAATGAGCAGTTCTTC. Protein sequence: CASSFIPGNMINEQFF.

The V gene is TRBV20-1, the J gene TRBJ2-1; D remains unclear. The CDR3 has 14 amino acids. Germline V gene lookup returns CDR1 DFQATT and CDR2 SNEGSKA (reference sequence). The V end lost 4 bases, the J end lost 2 bases, and 12 bases lay between the germline ends. The CDR3 here is CSATPPTTYNEQFF. DNA for the CDR3: TGCAGTGCTACCCCACCCACCACCTACAATGAGCAGTTCTTC.

In its sample, this clonotype was seen a few times. J is TRBJ2-1 and V is TRBV2; 10 bases agree with TRBD2. J lost 7 bases, V lost 6 bases, and 3 bases had no gene match. The CDR3 runs 13 residues. The germline V gene has CDR1 SNHLY and CDR2 FYNNEI. The CDR3: CASRVSGGNEQFF. The CDR3 DNA follows: TGTGCCAGCAGGGTTAGCGGGGGGAATGAGCAGTTCTTC.

This chain uses TRBV4-3 with TRBJ1-6; the D gene is possibly TRBD1 (6 bases). CDR1 is LGHNA, CDR2 YSLEER, per germline. With 3 bases removed from V and 7 bases from J, the gap between germline ends came to 13 bases. The CDR3 runs 15 residues. This CDR3 reads CASSQAAGANSPLHF. CDR3 nucleotides: TGCGCCAGCAGCCAGGCAGCAGGGGCCAATTCACCCCTCCACTTT.

This clonotype has a count of ten or more. The chain links TRBV20-1 to TRBJ1-1, with 9 bases that match TRBD1. CDR1 DFQATT and CDR2 SNEGSKA come from the germline V gene (reference sequence). The trim removed 0 bases at V and 3 bases at J, leaving 5 bases unmatched. The CDR3 length is 15 residues. The CDR3 is CSARDPRTGDTEAFF. In DNA, the CDR3 is TGCAGTGCTAGAGATCCCCGGACAGGGGACACTGAAGCTTTCTTT.

The V call is TRBV3-1, the J call TRBJ1-5, with no clear D. The germline V gene has CDR1 LGHDT and CDR2 YNNKEL (reference sequence). Trimming took 0 bases from V and 5 from J, leaving 5 bases between them. CDR3 size: 13 residues. The CDR3 spells CASSQDEDQPQHF. The CDR3 bases are TGTGCCAGCAGCCAAGATGAGGATCAGCCCCAGCATTTT.

This chain connects TRBV27 to TRBJ1-1; weak D call: TRBD1 (5 bases). There are 12 residues in the CDR3. Deletions cut 6 bases from V and 8 bases from J, with 13 bases between. Germline V CDR1 and CDR2: MNHEY, SMNVEV (reference sequence). CDR3 in DNA: TGTGCCAGCAGCTGGGGGTACGGAGAAGCTTTCTTT. Protein product: CASSWGYGEAFF.

This clonotype showed up just a few times. This chain joins TRBV5-6 and TRBJ2-3; 7 bases align to TRBD1. CDR1 is SGHDT, CDR2 YYEEEE, per germline. V dropped 2 bases and J dropped 4; count of bases not matched to a gene: 4. CDR3 length: 14 amino acids. CDR3 amino acids: CASSFEGASDTQYF. CDR3 DNA sequence: TGTGCCAGCAGCTTCGAGGGGGCCTCAGATACGCAGTATTTT.

This clonotype was observed a handful of times. The rearrangement links TRBV20-1 to TRBJ2-7, with 8 bases fitting TRBD2. The CDR3 length is 15 residues. Germline V lookup: CDR1 DFQATT, CDR2 SNEGSKA (reference sequence). V dropped 4 bases and J dropped 4; count of bases not matched to a gene: 12. CDR3 residues: CSAKLAGSPTYEQYF. The CDR3 DNA reads as TGCAGTGCTAAATTAGCGGGGTCTCCGACTTACGAGCAGTACTTC.

The chain is built from TRBV11-2 and TRBJ2-4; D is perhaps TRBD2 (5 bases). Germline-derived CDR1 and CDR2 are SGHAT and FQNNGV. There are 13 residues in the CDR3. V was cut by 8 bases and J by 8 bases, with 16 bases left in between. The CDR3 region has the DNA TGTGCCAGCCGGGCCACGGGGATCTACATTCAGTACTTC. Protein sequence: CASRATGIYIQYF.

Ten or more counts support this clonotype. The chain links TRBV6-2 or TRBV6-3 to TRBJ2-7; perhaps TRBD2 as D (5 bases). Germline V gives CDR1 MNHEY, CDR2 SVGEGT. Trimming pared 5 bases from V and 3 bases from J, leaving 11 bases between. The CDR3 contains 13 residues. CDR3 sequence reads: CASSIDYNYEQYF. For the CDR3, the DNA is TGTGCCAGCAGTATAGACTATAACTACGAGCAGTACTTC.

The sample holds many counts of this clonotype. V gene TRBV7-9 combines with J gene TRBJ2-1; D possibly corresponds to TRBD1 (6 bases). The CDR3 runs to 14 residues. Germline CDR1 is SEHNR and CDR2 is FQNEAQ (reference sequence). V shed 3 bases and J shed 1 base, with 7 bases lying between them. The CDR3 spells CASSLGHSYNEQFF. The CDR3 coding sequence is TGTGCCAGCAGCTTGGGACATTCCTACAATGAGCAGTTCTTC.

In this sample, this clonotype turned up a few times. The chain carries TRBV12-3 or TRBV12-4 and TRBJ2-1, with 8 bases lining up with TRBD1. The V and J ends lost 8 bases and 10 bases, in that order; junction bases with no gene match: 19. This CDR3 has 16 residues. CDR3 coding DNA: TGTGCCAGCTCGACGGACCGGACAGGGAGTTTCAGCGAGCAGTTCTTC. Protein product: CASSTDRTGSFSEQFF.

This clonotype was picked up a small number of times. The chain recombines TRBV14 with TRBJ2-3, with 9 bases aligning to TRBD2. CDR1 is SGHDN, CDR2 FVKESK, per germline. CDR3 length: 13 amino acids. Trimming cost V 0 bases and J 9 bases; bases outside gene matches: 1. The CDR3 is CASSQDLAGTQYF. The CDR3 coding sequence is TGTGCCAGCAGCCAAGACCTAGCGGGAACGCAGTATTTT.

Ten or more counts support this clonotype. The genes are TRBV6-1 and TRBJ2-7, with 7 nucleotides matching TRBD1. This CDR3 has 16 amino acids. V was pared by 2 bases and J by 0 bases, with 7 bases of the junction left unmatched. Germline lookup yields CDR1 MNHNS and CDR2 SASEGT. The DNA of the CDR3 is TGTGCCAGCAGTGAATATTTAGGACAGGCCTCCTACGAGCAGTACTTC. Residues: CASSEYLGQASYEQYF.